One sample yielded the 4 T cell receptor beta chains listed below, sequenced in a study of T cell responses to AZD1222 COVID-19 vaccine. Measured with immunoSEQ multiplex PCR; TCRdb has only the in-frame clones, and not every one. The sample has some 140,000 clones; roughly nine tenths are singletons. Sequencing was performed on peripheral blood, taken on day 0 of AZD1222 vaccination. These receptors all come from an adult in good health.

The chain links TRBV7-3 to TRBJ2-2; D unclear. CDR3 length equals 12 residues. V gave up 1 base and J gave up 6 bases, with 3 bases separating them. Per germline, CDR1 SGHTA and CDR2 FQGTGA. For the CDR3, the DNA is TGTGCCAGCAGCTTAAGGCCCGGGGAGCTGTTTTTT. This codes for CASSLRPGELFF.

The gene calls are TRBV19 and TRBJ1-2; unclear D gene. The germline V gene has CDR1 LNHDA and CDR2 SQIVND (reference sequence). The V gene lost 5 bases and the J gene lost 1 base, with 11 bases spanning the gap. This CDR3 is built from 14 residues. Written as DNA, the CDR3 is TGTGCCAGTAGTCTGGGGAAGGTTAACTATGGCTACACCTTC. Translating gives CASSLGKVNYGYTF.

This sequence joins TRBV24-1 and TRBJ1-5; TRBD1 might be the D (5 bases). The CDR3 runs 12 residues. V lost 7 bases and J 2 bases, leaving 5 bases between the germline ends. The germline V gene has CDR1 KGHDR and CDR2 SFDVKD. This CDR3 is CATRQGNQPQHF. For the CDR3, the DNA is TGTGCCACCAGACAGGGCAATCAGCCCCAGCATTTT.

This chain joins TRBV5-1 and TRBJ1-2; a weak D match, TRBD1 (5 bases). Germline CDR1 and CDR2: SGHRS and YFSETQ. V lost 2 bases and J lost 6, with 8 bases in between. The CDR3 length is 12 residues. CDR3 in DNA: TGCGCCAGCAGCTTCGCCAGGGATGGCTACACCTTC. Its translation: CASSFARDGYTF.